A selection of T cell receptor beta chains follows, all from one sample in a study of T cell responses to AZD1222 COVID-19 vaccine. Only in-frame clones appear in the TCRdb table, and some are missing; sequencing was by immunoSEQ multiplex PCR. Of more than 85,000 clones in the sample, 88% are singletons; the top ten hold over 1.5%. Here the sequenced sample was peripheral blood, taken on day 0 of AZD1222 vaccination. All receptors derive from an adult in good health. The CDR3 runs from the conserved cysteine through the conserved F or W. Each record gives: CDR3 protein, CDR3 DNA, V gene, clone size, D gene, J gene. D genes are given only for firm matches. Some rows have no size entry. The others give once, few or many, or a class for an expanded clone.

CDR3: CAWSVGGLGGYTF
DNA: TGTGCCTGGAGTGTAGGCGGGCTTGGGGGCTACACCTTC
V: TRBV30
size: few
D: .
J: TRBJ1-2

CDR3: CASSSRKLDRSSSYEQYF
DNA: TGTGCCAGCAGCAGCCGTAAACTGGACAGGAGCTCATCCTACGAGCAGTACTTC
V: TRBV5-4
size: once
D: TRBD1
J: TRBJ2-7

CDR3: CASSPRQGGNTEAFF
DNA: TGTGCCAGCTCCCCTAGACAGGGGGGGAACACTGAAGCTTTCTTT
V: TRBV18
size: few
D: TRBD1
J: TRBJ1-1

CDR3: CASSELAGGLGNTIYF
DNA: TGTGCCAGCAGTGAACTGGCAGGGGGCCTAGGCAACACCATATATTTT
V: TRBV2
size: .
D: TRBD1
J: TRBJ1-3

CDR3: CASSQVVGQWETQYF
DNA: TGTGCCAGCAGCCAAGTCGTCGGACAATGGGAGACCCAGTACTTC
V: TRBV6-2/TRBV6-3
size: .
D: .
J: TRBJ2-5

CDR3: CASSYGGQPPTF
DNA: TGTGCCAGCAGTTACGGGGGACAGCCTCCCACCTTC
V: TRBV6-2/TRBV6-3
size: .
D: TRBD1
J: TRBJ1-2

CDR3: CASSPGRLRQPQHF
DNA: TGTGCCAGCTCACCTGGAAGACTAAGGCAGCCCCAGCATTTT
V: TRBV18
size: .
D: .
J: TRBJ1-5

CDR3: CASFDRARSYEQYF
DNA: TGTGCCAGCTTTGACAGGGCGCGCTCCTACGAGCAGTACTTC
V: TRBV6-5
size: few
D: TRBD1
J: TRBJ2-7

CDR3: CASRGQWTGQHGYTF
DNA: TGTGCCAGCAGGGGCCAGTGGACAGGGCAGCATGGCTACACCTTC
V: TRBV6-5
size: .
D: TRBD1
J: TRBJ1-2

CDR3: CSVAPAVNYGYTF
DNA: TGCAGCGTTGCTCCGGCGGTTAACTATGGCTACACCTTC
V: TRBV29-1
size: .
D: .
J: TRBJ1-2

CDR3: CASSQEERANRYEQYF
DNA: TGTGCCAGCAGCCAAGAGGAGCGAGCGAATCGCTACGAGCAGTACTTC
V: TRBV4-2
size: .
D: .
J: TRBJ2-7

CDR3: CASSPRATGYNTEAFF
DNA: TGTGCCAGTAGCCCGCGGGCTACAGGGTATAACACTGAAGCTTTCTTT
V: TRBV19
size: .
D: .
J: TRBJ1-1

CDR3: CASSSGRNTEAFF
DNA: TGTGCCAGCAGTTCTGGCAGGAACACTGAAGCTTTCTTT
V: TRBV12-3/TRBV12-4
size: .
D: .
J: TRBJ1-1

CDR3: CASSLPAGDTGELFF
DNA: TGCGCCAGCAGCTTGCCAGCGGGAGACACCGGGGAGCTGTTTTTT
V: TRBV5-1
size: .
D: TRBD2
J: TRBJ2-2

CDR3: CAWSSRDRGYGYTF
DNA: TGTGCCTGGAGTTCCCGGGACAGGGGGTATGGCTACACCTTC
V: TRBV30
size: .
D: TRBD1
J: TRBJ1-2

CDR3: CAITDRENQPQHF
DNA: TGTGCCATCACGGACAGGGAAAATCAGCCCCAGCATTTT
V: TRBV10-3
size: .
D: TRBD1
J: TRBJ1-5

CDR3: CASNLHGSRTEAFF
DNA: TGTGCCAGCAATCTTCATGGGAGTAGAACTGAAGCTTTCTTT
V: TRBV6-5
size: .
D: .
J: TRBJ1-1

CDR3: CASSLGTSAGEQFF
DNA: TGCGCCAGCAGCTTAGGGACTAGCGCGGGTGAGCAGTTCTTC
V: TRBV5-1
size: .
D: TRBD2
J: TRBJ2-1

CDR3: CASSSGQGNQPQHF
DNA: TGTGCCAGCAGCTCCGGACAGGGGAATCAGCCCCAGCATTTT
V: TRBV5-6
size: few
D: TRBD1
J: TRBJ1-5

CDR3: CASSLGDFYEQYF
DNA: TGTGCCAGCAGTTTAGGGGACTTTTACGAGCAGTACTTC
V: TRBV12-3/TRBV12-4
size: .
D: .
J: TRBJ2-7

CDR3: CATSDPGISNQPQHF
DNA: TGTGCCACCAGTGATCCAGGGATCTCCAATCAGCCCCAGCATTTT
V: TRBV24-1
size: .
D: .
J: TRBJ1-5

CDR3: CSVVRPEDGYTF
DNA: TGCAGCGTTGTTAGACCAGAGGATGGCTACACCTTC
V: TRBV29-1
size: .
D: .
J: TRBJ1-2

CDR3: CASSYKSTDTQYF
DNA: TGTGCCAGCAGTTACAAGTCTACAGATACGCAGTATTTT
V: TRBV6-6
size: .
D: .
J: TRBJ2-3

CDR3: CASSISGPSYEQYF
DNA: TGTGCCAGCAGTATATCCGGGCCCTCCTACGAGCAGTACTTC
V: TRBV27
size: .
D: .
J: TRBJ2-7

CDR3: CASSEAFGTGAILGYTF
DNA: TGTGCCAGCAGTGAAGCTTTTGGGACAGGGGCCATTCTAGGCTACACCTTC
V: TRBV6-1
size: .
D: TRBD1
J: TRBJ1-2

CDR3: CASTLGRAPNYGYTF
DNA: TGTGCCAGCACCCTAGGGAGGGCACCGAACTATGGCTACACCTTC
V: TRBV7-2
size: .
D: .
J: TRBJ1-2

CDR3: CASSLPRQGLTEAFF
DNA: TGTGCCAGCAGCCTTCCACGACAGGGGCTGACTGAAGCTTTCTTT
V: TRBV5-6
size: .
D: TRBD1
J: TRBJ1-1

CDR3: CASSTPSRDRGGPYEQYF
DNA: TGTGCCAGCAGCACACCGTCCCGGGACAGGGGTGGGCCCTACGAGCAGTACTTC
V: TRBV7-8
size: .
D: TRBD1
J: TRBJ2-7

CDR3: CATSDSTGANVLTF
DNA: TGTGCCACCAGTGATTCTACTGGGGCCAACGTCCTGACTTTC
V: TRBV24-1
size: .
D: .
J: TRBJ2-6

CDR3: CASSPVEGRKNSPLHF
DNA: TGTGCCAGCAGCCCGGTGGAGGGGCGAAAAAATTCACCCCTCCACTTT
V: TRBV7-6
size: .
D: .
J: TRBJ1-6

CDR3: CASIEETGGAGELFF
DNA: TGTGCCAGCATTGAGGAGACAGGGGGGGCCGGGGAGCTGTTTTTT
V: TRBV2
size: .
D: TRBD1
J: TRBJ2-2

CDR3: CASSLAGAPYEQYF
DNA: TGTGCCAGCAGCTTAGCGGGAGCCCCCTACGAGCAGTACTTC
V: TRBV7-9
size: .
D: .
J: TRBJ2-7

CDR3: CASSLVGREDAHYGYTF
DNA: TGTGCCAGCAGCTTAGTTGGACGGGAAGACGCGCACTATGGCTACACCTTC
V: TRBV11-2
size: .
D: .
J: TRBJ1-2

CDR3: CASSLGGGGPYEQYF
DNA: TGTGCCAGCAGCTTAGGGGGCGGGGGGCCCTACGAGCAGTACTTC
V: TRBV7-2
size: .
D: TRBD2
J: TRBJ2-7

CDR3: CASSSDGIVDQPQHF
DNA: TGCGCCAGCAGCTCGGACGGGATTGTGGATCAGCCCCAGCATTTT
V: TRBV5-1
size: .
D: .
J: TRBJ1-5

CDR3: CASRIGGANEQFF
DNA: TGTGCCAGCAGAATCGGGGGGGCGAATGAGCAGTTCTTC
V: TRBV6-5
size: .
D: TRBD2
J: TRBJ2-1

CDR3: CASSPDGTLWAGELFF
DNA: TGTGCCAGCAGCCCCGACGGGACACTATGGGCCGGGGAGCTGTTTTTT
V: TRBV7-2
size: .
D: .
J: TRBJ2-2

CDR3: CASSTQTSGPYNEQFF
DNA: TGTGCCAGCAGCACCCAGACTAGCGGACCATACAATGAGCAGTTCTTC
V: TRBV7-6
size: .
D: TRBD2
J: TRBJ2-1

CDR3: CATRPRPQGANTEAFF
DNA: TGTGCCACTAGACCGAGACCACAGGGGGCCAACACTGAAGCTTTCTTT
V: TRBV7-9
size: .
D: TRBD1
J: TRBJ1-1

CDR3: CASRKLAGPYEQYF
DNA: TGTGCCAGCCGCAAACTAGCGGGGCCCTACGAGCAGTACTTC
V: TRBV6-5
size: once
D: TRBD2
J: TRBJ2-7

CDR3: CASSPGTGNTEAFF
DNA: TGTGCCAGCAGTCCCGGGACAGGGAACACTGAAGCTTTCTTT
V: TRBV27
size: .
D: TRBD1
J: TRBJ1-1

CDR3: CASSQAPLGGYTF
DNA: TGTGCCAGCAGCCAAGCACCCCTCGGTGGCTACACCTTC
V: TRBV3-1/TRBV3-2
size: .
D: .
J: TRBJ1-2

CDR3: CASSPRTGNEKLFF
DNA: TGTGCCAGCAGCCCACGGACAGGAAATGAAAAACTGTTTTTT
V: TRBV7-9
size: .
D: TRBD1
J: TRBJ1-4

CDR3: CASRQGLDNQPQHF
DNA: TGTGCCAGCAGACAGGGGTTGGACAATCAGCCCCAGCATTTT
V: TRBV2
size: .
D: TRBD1
J: TRBJ1-5

CDR3: CASSSPARWSGGLNTEAFF
DNA: TGTGCCAGCAGCTCCCCCGCCCGGTGGAGCGGCGGATTGAACACTGAAGCTTTCTTT
V: TRBV7-2
size: .
D: .
J: TRBJ1-1

CDR3: CASSSGQTYYGYTF
DNA: TGCGCCAGCAGCTCCGGACAGACATACTATGGCTACACCTTC
V: TRBV5-1
size: .
D: .
J: TRBJ1-2

CDR3: CASSSPSGQGMYGYTF
DNA: TGTGCCAGCAGTTCACCCTCGGGACAGGGGATGTATGGCTACACCTTC
V: TRBV28
size: .
D: TRBD1
J: TRBJ1-2

CDR3: CASSQQGAQGYGYTF
DNA: TGTGCCAGCAGCCAGCAGGGGGCGCAAGGCTATGGCTACACCTTC
V: TRBV3-1/TRBV3-2
size: .
D: TRBD1
J: TRBJ1-2

CDR3: CASSLTDSGTGNYGFF
DNA: TGTGCCAGCAGCTTAACGGATTCCGGGACGGGGAATTACGGCTTCTTT
V: TRBV11-2
size: once
D: .
J: TRBJ1-1

CDR3: CAWRLPTGGRLAEAFF
DNA: TGTGCCTGGCGACTACCGACAGGGGGCCGGTTAGCTGAAGCTTTCTTT
V: TRBV30
size: .
D: TRBD1
J: TRBJ1-1

CDR3: CASSQDRGGSSNQPQHF
DNA: TGTGCCAGCAGCCAAGATAGAGGAGGATCTAGCAATCAGCCCCAGCATTTT
V: TRBV3-1/TRBV3-2
size: once
D: .
J: TRBJ1-5

CDR3: CASSLGNTGQGNTEAFF
DNA: TGCGCCAGCAGCTTAGGAAATACCGGACAGGGAAACACTGAAGCTTTCTTT
V: TRBV5-1
size: .
D: TRBD1
J: TRBJ1-1

CDR3: CASSQRQGFEQFF
DNA: TGTGCCAGCAGCCAACGACAGGGTTTTGAGCAGTTCTTC
V: TRBV3-1/TRBV3-2
size: .
D: TRBD1
J: TRBJ2-1